The table lists the clone carrying this T cell receptor beta chain with many counts. The data derive from a study of early T cells in non-severe SARS-CoV-2 infection. Study at large: Sequencing input comprised bulk RNA from unsorted whole blood; chain pairing was not available.

Germline loops: CDR1 MNHEY, CDR2 SMNVEV (reference sequence). J gave up 7 bases and V 6 bases, and 8 bases lay outside the gene matches. CDR3 length: 14 amino acids. cDNA molecules, individually, were tagged with unique molecular identifiers. Using its own MiXCR run on the 5' RACE reads, TCRdb lists one record per CDR3 protein. This table has more than 20,000 distinct CDR3 sequences, about 4.8% appearing once. Sequenced sample: whole blood. This chain uses TRBV27 with TRBJ2-1; 8 bases fit TRBD1. The TCR comes from an adult who was a healthcare worker with PCR-confirmed SARS-CoV-2 infection or an uninfected control (not recorded which). The CDR3: CASRRTGSVNEQFF. In DNA form, the CDR3 reads TGTGCCAGCAGGCGGACAGGGTCCGTAAATGAGCAGTTCTTC.